Listed here are 32 T cell receptor beta chains from one sample, sequenced in a study of cytomegalovirus exposure and HLA in healthy donors. Only in-frame clones appear in the TCRdb table, and some are missing; sequencing was by immunoSEQ multiplex PCR. The sample consists of 230,000 or so clones, around 88% of them appearing once. The specimen was PBMCs. The receptor set was obtained from a woman in her late teens or twenties in good health and CMV-seronegative.

This chain uses TRBV9 with TRBJ2-1; 13 bases match TRBD2. V shed 4 bases and J 4 bases; nucleotides not matched to a gene: 5. The CDR3 length is 16 residues. In germline, CDR1 is SGDLS, CDR2 YYNGEE. The CDR3, as DNA: TGTGCCAGCAGCCCCCAGGGACTAGCGGGATACAATGAGCAGTTCTTC. This sequence encodes CASSPQGLAGYNEQFF.

This clone was counted once. CDR3 in amino acids: CASSFRAGNDEQFF. CDR3 in DNA: TGTGCCAGCAGCTTCCGAGCAGGGAACGATGAGCAGTTCTTC. The chain links TRBV7-9 to TRBJ2-1; maybe TRBD1 (5 bases). V lost 3 bases to trimming and J lost 8 bases, with 14 bases between them. Germline V gene sequence: CDR1 SEHNR, CDR2 FQNEAQ (reference sequence). This CDR3 comprises 14 residues. The whole variable domain, filled in from reference TRBV7-9 and TRBJ2-1, reads DTGVSQNPRHKITKRGQNVTFRCDPISEHNRLYWYRQTLGQGPEFLTYFQNEAQLEKSRLLSDRFSAERPKGSFSTLEIQRTEQGDSAMYLCASSFRAGNDEQFFGPGTRLTVL.

The CDR3 coding sequence is TGTGCCAGCGGAAAAACGGGGGGGGTAGGCGAGCAGTACTTC. As protein: CASGKTGGVGEQYF. The chain combines TRBV28 with TRBJ2-7, with TRBD2 matching over 8 bases. The V gene's germline CDR1 is MDHEN and CDR2 SYDVKM. CDR3 size: 14 residues. The ends lost 8 bases at V and 6 bases at J; junction bases unmatched: 12.

V is TRBV19 and J is TRBJ2-1; D remains unclear. The germline gives CDR1 LNHDA, CDR2 SQIVND (reference sequence). This CDR3 region has 17 residues. The V end lost 0 bases, the J end lost 8 bases, and 20 bases lay between the germline ends. The CDR3, as DNA: TGTGCCAGTAGTATAGATCGAGGTGCAGTACCCGTAGATGAGCAGTTCTTC. Amino acid sequence: CASSIDRGAVPVDEQFF. Supplemented by reference TRBV19 and TRBJ2-1, the full variable domain reads DGGITQSPKYLFRKEGQNVTLSCEQNLNHDAMYWYRQDPGQGLRLIYYSQIVNDFQKGDIAEGYSVSREKKESFPLTVTSAQKNPTAFYLCASSIDRGAVPVDEQFFGPGTRLTVL.

This chain links TRBV5-1 with TRBJ1-4; a possible D gene is TRBD1 (6 bases). Germline-derived CDR1 and CDR2 are SGHRS and YFSETQ. CDR3 length: 16 amino acids. Trimming stripped 0 bases from V and 3 bases from J, with 12 bases between. The CDR3 DNA sequence: TGCGCCAGCAGCTTGGCTGGGGGCCCAGCTAATGAAAAACTGTTTTTT. Translation: CASSLAGGPANEKLFF. Complete variable domain (other parts from reference TRBV5-1 and TRBJ1-4): KAGVTQTPRYLIKTRGQQVTLSCSPISGHRSVSWYQQTPGQGLQFLFEYFSETQRNKGNFPGRFSGRQFSNSRSEMNVSTLELGDSALYLCASSLAGGPANEKLFFGSGTQLSVL.

The chain has TRBV19 and TRBJ2-3; D is ambiguous. Germline CDR1 LNHDA, CDR2 SQIVND (reference sequence). The V end lost 2 bases, the J end lost 5 bases, and 5 bases lay between the germline ends. The CDR3 spans 12 residues. CDR3 residues: CASSIRGDTQYF. The CDR3 DNA sequence: TGTGCCAGTAGTATACGAGGAGATACGCAGTATTTT.

The chain links TRBV5-6 to TRBJ2-7; perhaps TRBD2 as D (5 bases). The CDR3 spans 16 residues. V was clipped by 2 bases and J by 2 bases, with 17 bases between them. The germline V gene encodes CDR1 SGHDT and CDR2 YYEEEE. Written as DNA, the CDR3 is TGTGCCAGCAGCTTAGACAACCCGGGATCACCCTACGAGCAGTACTTC. Translating gives CASSLDNPGSPYEQYF.

The rearrangement links TRBV11-1 to TRBJ2-1; 9 bases agree with TRBD1. CDR1 and CDR2 (germline): SGHAT, FQDESV (reference sequence). V shed 3 bases, J shed 1 base, and the junction held 1 base outside the gene matches. The CDR3 contains 15 residues. CDR3: CASSLGTGSYNEQFF. CDR3 DNA: TGTGCCAGCAGCTTGGGGACAGGGTCCTACAATGAGCAGTTCTTC.

This clone was found once. The chain couples TRBV6-5 to TRBJ2-5; no clear D gene. Trimming took off 2 bases at V and 0 bases at J, with 7 bases between the two ends. Germline V gives CDR1 MNHEY, CDR2 SVGAGI. This CDR3 region has 14 residues. The CDR3 protein is CASSYLADQETQYF. The CDR3 DNA sequence: TGTGCCAGCAGTTACCTGGCCGACCAAGAGACCCAGTACTTC.

The CDR3 coding sequence is TGCGCCAGCAGCTTTTCCATTCCGGGACTAGCGGGAGACGAGCAGTACTTC. Translating it yields CASSFSIPGLAGDEQYF. The chain recombines TRBV5-1 with TRBJ2-7, with 14 bases aligning to TRBD2. Unmatched junction bases numbered 9, after V lost 2 bases and J lost 5 bases. This CDR3 is built from 17 residues. Germline assignment: CDR1 SGHRS and CDR2 YFSETQ.

The chain couples TRBV6-5 to TRBJ2-1; 10 nucleotides agree with TRBD2. Germline loops: CDR1 MNHEY, CDR2 SVGAGI. CDR3 length equals 16 residues. Trimming removed 4 bases from V and 2 bases from J; junction bases left unmatched: 5. In nucleotides, the CDR3 is TGTGCCAGCAGTTTACAAGCGGGAGGGGCCTACAATGAGCAGTTCTTC. It translates to CASSLQAGGAYNEQFF.

This rearrangement joins TRBV4-3 to TRBJ1-4, with a tentative D call TRBD1 (6 bases). The CDR3 is 15 amino acids. V was cut by 0 bases and J by 14 bases, with 19 bases left in between. Germline-derived CDR1 and CDR2 are LGHNA and YSLEER. The DNA for the CDR3 is TGCGCCAGCAGCCAAGACTCGACAGGTGCCGTATTCCTGTTTTTT. It yields the protein CASSQDSTGAVFLFF.

The gene calls are TRBV2 and TRBJ1-1, with TRBD1 as a possible D gene (5 bases). The V end was cut by 8 bases, the J end by 4 bases, with 8 bases between. CDR3 length equals 11 residues. The germline CDR1 and CDR2 sequences are SNHLY and FYNNEI. The CDR3 region has the DNA TGTGCCAGCCCAGGGTTCACTGAAGCTTTCTTT. It is translated as CASPGFTEAFF.

The rearrangement joins TRBV4-1 to TRBJ1-1; TRBD1 is a possible D gene (5 bases). This CDR3 is 11 amino acids long. Germline V gives CDR1 MGHRA, CDR2 YSYEKL. The V end lost 3 bases, the J end lost 11 bases, and 10 bases lay between the germline ends. The CDR3 DNA reads as TGCGCCAGCAGCCATGGCAGGGTGGCTTTCTTT. The encoded protein is CASSHGRVAFF.

This chain links TRBV29-1 with TRBJ2-7; tentatively, D is TRBD1 (6 bases). Trimming cost V 7 bases and J 3 bases, with 10 bases left between them. Germline V gene sequence: CDR1 SQVTM, CDR2 ANQGSEA. This CDR3 is built from 11 residues. The CDR3, as DNA: TGCAGCGCCTTGGGACACTACGAGCAGTACTTC. The encoded protein is CSALGHYEQYF.

The rearrangement joins TRBV19 to TRBJ2-1, with 8 bases fitting TRBD2. Germline CDR1 is LNHDA and CDR2 is SQIVND (reference sequence). With 3 bases clipped from V and 1 base from J, the junction kept 8 bases outside the gene matches. The CDR3 loop spans 17 amino acids. CDR3 region: CASSITSGRDSYNEQFF. DNA of the CDR3: TGTGCCAGTAGTATTACAAGCGGGAGAGATTCCTACAATGAGCAGTTCTTC.

The gene calls are TRBV6-1 and TRBJ2-7; D is possibly TRBD1 (5 bases). Germline CDR1 MNHNS, CDR2 SASEGT. Trimming cost V 5 bases and J 5 bases, with 13 bases left between them. The CDR3 sequence is 13 residues long. In DNA form, the CDR3 reads TGTGCCAGCAGTCCGTCCAGGGTCGACGAGCAGTACTTC. It translates to CASSPSRVDEQYF.

This clone appeared a few times. This rearrangement joins TRBV29-1 to TRBJ1-1; D unclear. The CDR3 consists of 13 residues. The V end lost 4 bases, the J end lost 6 bases, and 15 bases lay between the germline ends. The germline CDR1 and CDR2 sequences are SQVTM and ANQGSEA. In DNA, the CDR3 is TGCAGCGTTGTAGTCCTCCCTTACCCTGAAGCTTTCTTT. Its protein is CSVVVLPYPEAFF.

The chain is built from TRBV6-6 and TRBJ2-2, with TRBD1 as a possible D gene (5 bases). CDR3 size: 14 residues. Germline V gene data show CDR1 as MNHNY and CDR2 as SVGAGI (reference sequence). V dropped 8 bases and J dropped 0 bases, with 10 bases sitting between them. CDR3 amino acids: CASAGRPNTGELFF. CDR3 bases: TGTGCCAGCGCAGGGCGCCCGAACACCGGGGAGCTGTTTTTT.

V usage is TRBV28 and J usage is TRBJ1-2; TRBD1 aligns across 12 bases. CDR1 and CDR2 (germline): MDHEN, SYDVKM. After removal of 6 bases from V and 5 bases from J, the junction contained 7 bases not matched to a gene. The CDR3 runs to 15 residues. CDR3 coding DNA: TGTGCCAGCAGCATAGGGGGACAGGGGGCATATGGCTACACCTTC. Encoded protein: CASSIGGQGAYGYTF.

This clone came up once. This chain joins TRBV10-3 and TRBJ2-2; TRBD2 matches at 8 bases. CDR3 length: 17 amino acids. Germline V CDR1 and CDR2: ENHRY, SYGVKD. The trim removed 5 bases at V and 2 bases at J, leaving 10 bases unmatched. CDR3 sequence: CAISSFSGTSNTGELFF. In DNA, the CDR3 is TGTGCCATCAGTTCCTTCTCCGGGACTAGTAACACCGGGGAGCTGTTTTTT.

The chain uses TRBV27 and TRBJ1-1; 7 nucleotides match TRBD1. Germline assignment: CDR1 MNHEY and CDR2 SMNVEV (reference sequence). CDR3 size: 18 residues. Trimming took 5 bases from V and 0 from J; bases not matched to a gene: 15. CDR3 DNA: TGTGCCAGCAGTCCTCGAAAGACAGGGCGCGAGTTGAACACTGAAGCTTTCTTT. Protein: CASSPRKTGRELNTEAFF.

This chain links TRBV18 with TRBJ1-1; D is perhaps TRBD1 (6 bases). V was shortened by 6 bases and J by 2 bases, with 13 bases between the two germline ends. Germline V CDR1 and CDR2: KGHSH, LQKENI. This CDR3 has 14 amino acids. CDR3 DNA sequence: TGTGCCAGCTCGATAGGGACACCAAACACTGAAGCTTTCTTT. This encodes CASSIGTPNTEAFF.

The chain carries TRBV19 and TRBJ2-3, with 9 nucleotides matching TRBD1. Germline V gene sequence: CDR1 LNHDA, CDR2 SQIVND (reference sequence). The length of the CDR3 is 18 residues. The V and J ends lost 6 bases and 0 bases, in that order; junction bases with no gene match: 13. CDR3 DNA sequence: TGTGCCAGTAGCCCCGGTCCGGGACAGGGACCTAGCACAGATACGCAGTATTTT. Its protein is CASSPGPGQGPSTDTQYF.

V is TRBV13 and J is TRBJ2-1; the D is unclear. V was cut by 2 bases and J by 4 bases, with 12 bases left in between. Germline V gene sequence: CDR1 PRHDT, CDR2 FYEKMQ (reference sequence). The CDR3 loop spans 15 amino acids. CDR3 DNA sequence: TGTGCCAGCAGCTTACGGTCAGCGAGGTACAATGAGCAGTTCTTC. Its translation is CASSLRSARYNEQFF.

V is TRBV7-9 and J is TRBJ2-3; no reliable D call. This CDR3 has 14 residues. V lost 0 bases to trimming and J lost 3 bases, with 7 bases between them. The germline V gene has CDR1 SEHNR and CDR2 FQNEAQ (reference sequence). CDR3 nucleotides: TGTGCCAGCAGCTTAGCCGGCAGGACAGATACGCAGTATTTT. Protein sequence: CASSLAGRTDTQYF.

This clone was counted once. The gene calls are TRBV2 and TRBJ1-2; 10 positions agree with TRBD1. The CDR3 spans 14 residues. Germline trimming cut 5 bases from V and 6 bases from J; bases unmatched to any gene: 6. Germline V gene lookup returns CDR1 SNHLY and CDR2 FYNNEI. CDR3 nucleotides: TGTGCCAGCAGTCAAGACAGGGGGCGGAATGGCTACACCTTC. Amino acids: CASSQDRGRNGYTF.

This chain links TRBV27 with TRBJ2-1; TRBD2 matches at 12 bases. Germline V CDR1 and CDR2: MNHEY, SMNVEV (reference sequence). V shed 4 bases and J 4 bases; nucleotides not matched to a gene: 5. There are 16 residues in the CDR3. CDR3 bases: TGTGCCAGCAGTTCAGCGCTAGCGGGAGGGTACAATGAGCAGTTCTTC. Residues: CASSSALAGGYNEQFF.

This chain uses TRBV30 with TRBJ1-5; D gene unclear. This CDR3 contains 15 residues. The V end was cut by 1 base, the J end by 1 base, with 11 bases between. Germline assignment: CDR1 GTSNPN and CDR2 SVGIG (reference sequence). The CDR3 reads CAWSGSVRSNQPQHF. The CDR3 DNA sequence: TGTGCCTGGAGTGGGTCGGTGAGGAGCAATCAGCCCCAGCATTTT.

V and J are TRBV12-5 and TRBJ2-1, with TRBD1 matching over 8 bases. The V and J ends lost 6 bases and 8 bases, in that order; junction bases with no gene match: 3. The germline V gene has CDR1 LGHNT and CDR2 FRNRAP. This CDR3 spans 12 amino acids. CDR3 region: CASGRGRDEQFF. The CDR3 nucleotides read TGTGCTAGTGGCAGGGGGCGGGATGAGCAGTTCTTC. Using reference TRBV12-5 and TRBJ2-1 for the parts outside the CDR3, the full variable domain is DARVTQTPRHKVTEMGQEVTMRCQPILGHNTVFWYRQTMMQGLELLAYFRNRAPLDDSGMPKDRFSAEMPDATLATLKIQPSEPRDSAVYFCASGRGRDEQFFGPGTRLTVL.

V usage is TRBV7-9 and J usage is TRBJ2-5, with TRBD1 as a possible D gene (6 bases). Trimming left V 2 bases short and J 5 bases short, with 21 bases between. Germline V gene lookup returns CDR1 SEHNR and CDR2 FQNEAQ (reference sequence). This CDR3 is 17 amino acids long. The CDR3 sequence is CASSLTARGRGWETQYF. In nucleotides, the CDR3 is TGTGCCAGCAGCTTAACAGCCAGGGGAAGAGGATGGGAGACCCAGTACTTC.

The CDR3 spells CASILGAGVNTQYF. The CDR3 bases are TGTGCCAGCATTTTAGGGGCGGGAGTGAATACGCAGTATTTT. The chain links TRBV7-9 to TRBJ2-3; TRBD2 aligns across 7 bases. The ends lost 7 bases at V and 7 bases at J; junction bases unmatched: 11. The V gene's germline CDR1 is SEHNR and CDR2 FQNEAQ (reference sequence). This CDR3 region has 14 residues. The full variable domain, rest sourced from reference TRBV7-9 and TRBJ2-3, is DTGVSQNPRHKITKRGQNVTFRCDPISEHNRLYWYRQTLGQGPEFLTYFQNEAQLEKSRLLSDRFSAERPKGSFSTLEIQRTEQGDSAMYLCASILGAGVNTQYFGPGTRLTVL.